The 8 T cell receptor beta chains below were found in one sample sequenced in a study of T cell changes during pregnancy in multiple sclerosis. TCRdb keeps only in-frame clones here, not all; method: immunoSEQ multiplex PCR. Among roughly 69,000 clones listed, roughly nine tenths were seen once. The sample in question was peripheral blood, obtained after pregnancy. The receptor source for this set is a female donor with multiple sclerosis, enrolled in a pregnancy study.

V gene TRBV2 combines with J gene TRBJ2-1; 8 bases match TRBD2. CDR1 and CDR2 (germline): SNHLY, FYNNEI. The CDR3 covers 15 residues. J lost 6 bases, V lost 7 bases, and 11 bases had no gene match. CDR3 in amino acids: CASTSWLAGANEQFF. In DNA, the CDR3 is TGTGCCAGCACCAGTTGGCTAGCGGGCGCCAATGAGCAGTTCTTC.

The CDR3 spells CASSYSRQPEAFF. The CDR3 DNA sequence: TGTGCCAGCAGTTACTCCCGACAGCCCGAAGCTTTCTTT. The chain is built from TRBV6-6 and TRBJ1-1; maybe TRBD1 (5 bases). Germline V gene sequence: CDR1 MNHNY, CDR2 SVGAGI (reference sequence). The CDR3 contains 13 residues. Between the trimmed V and J ends, which lost 0 bases and 8 bases, there was a span of 10 bases.

The V and J genes are TRBV2 and TRBJ1-3, with no clear D. The germline CDR1 and CDR2 sequences are SNHLY and FYNNEI. This CDR3 spans 14 amino acids. V lost 5 bases to trimming and J lost 2 bases, with 10 bases between them. In DNA, the CDR3 is TGTGCCAGCAGTAGGGCGGAGGCTGGAAACACCATATATTTT. Its protein is CASSRAEAGNTIYF.

The CDR3 bases are TGTGCCACCGCCGCAGCGAGCAATCAGCCCCAGCATTTT. Its translation is CATAAASNQPQHF. This chain uses TRBV5-5 with TRBJ1-5; D call uncertain. CDR3 size: 13 residues. Trimming stripped 9 bases from V and 1 base from J, with 11 bases between. Germline V gene data show CDR1 as SGHKS and CDR2 as YYEKEE (reference sequence).

This rearrangement joins TRBV21-1 to TRBJ1-2; no DNA check was done on the table's D call, TRBD1. TRBV21-1 is recorded as a pseudogene. CDR3 length: 13 amino acids. This CDR3 is CASDGTAINGYTF. CDR3 DNA: TGTGCCAGCGACGGGACAGCTATTAACGGCTACACCTTC.

This chain joins TRBV4-3 and TRBJ1-2, with 8 nucleotides matching TRBD1. The CDR3 consists of 16 residues. V was pared by 3 bases and J by 7 bases, with 13 bases of the junction left unmatched. Germline V gene data show CDR1 as LGHNA and CDR2 as YSLEER. The CDR3 reads CASSHRTGYVVRGYTF. Here the CDR3 DNA reads TGCGCCAGCAGCCACCGGACAGGGTATGTAGTGCGTGGCTACACCTTC.

The rearrangement uses TRBV6-5 and TRBJ2-1; D gene uncertain. Trimming took 2 bases from V and 8 from J, leaving 10 bases between them. CDR1 is MNHEY and CDR2 is SVGAGI in the germline V gene. The CDR3 extends over 13 amino acids. The CDR3 nucleotides read TGTGCCAGCAGTTACGATATCGGGTATGAGCAGTTCTTC. Translation gives CASSYDIGYEQFF.

The chain recombines TRBV28 with TRBJ2-2; 12 bases match TRBD1. This CDR3 has 16 amino acids. V trimming: 2 bases; J trimming: 7 bases; junction bases outside the gene matches: 5. The germline V gene has CDR1 MDHEN and CDR2 SYDVKM. Here the CDR3 reads CASSLPGQGAGGELFF. In nucleotides, the CDR3 is TGTGCCAGCAGTTTACCGGGACAGGGGGCCGGCGGGGAGCTGTTTTTT.